This T cell receptor (beta chain) was recorded in a study of a mutant IDH1 vaccine in newly diagnosed glioma. TCRdb's table, derived via immunoSEQ multiplex PCR, lists solely in-frame clones and lacks some. This table has more than 35,000 clones, around 81% appearing once. Time point meaning: week 35, safety follow-up. Doses consisted of 300 ug of mutant IDH1 20-mer peptide each, paired with topical imiquimod. V was clipped by 5 bases and J by 1 base; unmatched bases: 7. Germline V CDR1 and CDR2: MNHEY, SMNVEV (reference sequence). The CDR3 runs to 15 residues. A word on this clone: What it binds is unknown.

V and J are TRBV27 and TRBJ1-2; 7 nucleotides agree with TRBD1. This clonotype originated in a woman in her 40s with glioma. Some clones in this sample may be carry-over from other donors' samples. Sample: PBMCs, taken from a glioma patient whose treatment included an IDH1 peptide vaccine. Written as DNA, the CDR3 is TGTGCCAGCAGTCTGAAACAGGGGTTTAACTATGGCTACACCTTC. The encoded protein is CASSLKQGFNYGYTF.